These T cell receptor beta chains were read from a single sample in a study of T cell changes during pregnancy in multiple sclerosis. Only in-frame clones appear in the TCRdb table, and some are missing; sequencing was by immunoSEQ multiplex PCR. The sample contains some 140,000 clones, roughly 95% of which appear only once. Specimen: peripheral blood, collected after pregnancy. Receptors were obtained from a female donor with multiple sclerosis, enrolled in a pregnancy study. The CDR3 runs from the conserved cysteine through the conserved F or W. The order of the fields is clone size, V gene, D gene, J gene, CDR3 DNA, CDR3 protein. A D gene is named only where the DNA matches it firmly. The size field is filled for only some rows; it gives once, few, many or a size class.

size: .
V: TRBV4-2
D: TRBD2
J: TRBJ2-3
DNA: TGTGCCAGCAGCCAAGATCTCTGGACTAGCGGGAGGCCGGCAGATACGCAGTATTTT
CDR3: CASSQDLWTSGRPADTQYF

size: .
V: TRBV30
D: .
J: TRBJ2-4
DNA: TGTGCCTGGGCACCTCGCGGAGTAGCCAAAAACATTCAGTACTTC
CDR3: CAWAPRGVAKNIQYF

size: once
V: TRBV27
D: TRBD2
J: TRBJ2-7
DNA: TGTGCCAGCAGTTCCCGACTAGCGGGAGGGTACGAGCAGTACTTC
CDR3: CASSSRLAGGYEQYF

size: .
V: TRBV18
D: TRBD2
J: TRBJ2-2
DNA: TGTGCCAGCTCACCACGACTAGCCACCGGGGAGCTGTTTTTT
CDR3: CASSPRLATGELFF

size: .
V: TRBV6-1
D: .
J: TRBJ1-5
DNA: TGTGCCAGCATCCCTGGGGCTGCCAAGAATCAGCCCCAGCATTTT
CDR3: CASIPGAAKNQPQHF

size: .
V: TRBV6-5
D: .
J: TRBJ1-2
DNA: TGTGCCAGCAGTTACATCCCCCCCCAGGGTCAGGGCTACACCTTC
CDR3: CASSYIPPQGQGYTF

size: .
V: TRBV6-6
D: .
J: TRBJ1-1
DNA: TGTGCCAGCACCCTCAAAGCAAGTGAAGCTTTCTTT
CDR3: CASTLKASEAFF

size: .
V: TRBV5-1
D: TRBD2
J: TRBJ2-5
DNA: TGCGCCAGCAGCCCCGGCCAGCGGGATCTCTCTCCAGAGACCCAGTACTTC
CDR3: CASSPGQRDLSPETQYF

size: .
V: TRBV5-1
D: TRBD1
J: TRBJ1-1
DNA: TGCGCCAGCTGGGGTTTACAGGGGAGGCACACTGAAGCTTTCTTT
CDR3: CASWGLQGRHTEAFF

size: once
V: TRBV5-4
D: TRBD2
J: TRBJ2-7
DNA: TGTGCCAGCAGCTTCGAGCGGGGGGATTCCTACGAGCAGTACTTC
CDR3: CASSFERGDSYEQYF

size: .
V: TRBV9
D: .
J: TRBJ2-1
DNA: TGTGCCAGCAGCGTAGCGGGACTCAATGAGCAGTTCTTC
CDR3: CASSVAGLNEQFF

size: .
V: TRBV4-2
D: TRBD2
J: TRBJ2-3
DNA: TGTGCCAGCAGCCAAGGGCCCCCCGGGAGGGCCTTGGATACGCAGTATTTT
CDR3: CASSQGPPGRALDTQYF

size: .
V: TRBV5-5
D: TRBD1
J: TRBJ1-2
DNA: TGTGCCAGCAGCTTAGCGACAGGGCTAACCTATGGCTACACCTTC
CDR3: CASSLATGLTYGYTF

size: .
V: TRBV5-5
D: .
J: TRBJ2-7
DNA: TGTGCCAGCAGCTTAACGGAGACCCTCTCCTACGAGCAGTACTTC
CDR3: CASSLTETLSYEQYF

size: once
V: TRBV9
D: .
J: TRBJ2-1
DNA: TGTGCCAGCAGCGGCGCTAGCGCCTCCTACAATGAGCAGTTCTTC
CDR3: CASSGASASYNEQFF

size: .
V: TRBV2
D: .
J: TRBJ1-1
DNA: TGTGCCAGCAGAGGGGGGGTTGAAGCTTTCTTT
CDR3: CASRGGVEAFF

size: .
V: TRBV9
D: .
J: TRBJ2-7
DNA: TGTGCCAGCAGCGTAGACGGGAGAAGGGCCGAGCAGTACTTC
CDR3: CASSVDGRRAEQYF

size: .
V: TRBV5-1
D: .
J: TRBJ1-3
DNA: TGCGCCAGCAGCTTGGCAGGGGCCCTCGGAAACACCATATATTTT
CDR3: CASSLAGALGNTIYF

size: .
V: TRBV27
D: TRBD2
J: TRBJ2-3
DNA: TGTGCCAGCAGTCCCCGTCTACTAGCGGGAGGGCCCCGTAGCACAGATACGCAGTATTTT
CDR3: CASSPRLLAGGPRSTDTQYF

size: .
V: TRBV27
D: .
J: TRBJ2-3
DNA: TGTGCCAGCTGTCAGGGGCCAAGCACAGATACGCAGTATTTT
CDR3: CASCQGPSTDTQYF

size: .
V: TRBV19
D: TRBD2
J: TRBJ2-2
DNA: TGTGCCAGTAGTATCTCCTCGACTAGCAGGAGCACCGGGGAGCTGTTTTTT
CDR3: CASSISSTSRSTGELFF

size: .
V: TRBV28
D: .
J: TRBJ2-1
DNA: TGTGCCAGCAGTCCAGGCCCTTACAATGAGCAGTTCTTC
CDR3: CASSPGPYNEQFF

size: .
V: TRBV5-6
D: .
J: TRBJ2-1
DNA: TGTGCCAGCTTACTGAGCTCCTACAATGAGCAGTTCTTC
CDR3: CASLLSSYNEQFF

size: .
V: TRBV7-9
D: TRBD2
J: TRBJ2-5
DNA: TGTGCCAGCAGGAGCCCTAGCGGGAGTCCTCAAGAGACCCAGTACTTC
CDR3: CASRSPSGSPQETQYF

size: .
V: TRBV5-6
D: .
J: TRBJ2-7
DNA: TGTGCCAGCAGCTTGAGGCAGGGGCACTACGAGCAGTACTTC
CDR3: CASSLRQGHYEQYF

size: .
V: TRBV9
D: TRBD1
J: TRBJ1-1
DNA: TGTGCCAGCAGCGTAGGACCCCTCCCGGGACAGGGGTCGGTTGACACTGAAGCTTTCTTT
CDR3: CASSVGPLPGQGSVDTEAFF

size: .
V: TRBV5-4
D: .
J: TRBJ2-7
DNA: TGTGCCAGCAGCCCGGGGGGCAGCTTCTACGAGCAGTACTTC
CDR3: CASSPGGSFYEQYF

size: .
V: TRBV30
D: .
J: TRBJ2-4
DNA: TGTGCCTGGAGTGTAATCGAGGATAGCAAAAACATTCAGTACTTC
CDR3: CAWSVIEDSKNIQYF

size: .
V: TRBV5-1
D: TRBD1
J: TRBJ2-3
DNA: TGCGCCAGCAGCTTTCGGACAGGGCGCACAGATACGCAGTATTTT
CDR3: CASSFRTGRTDTQYF

size: .
V: TRBV30
D: .
J: TRBJ2-2
DNA: TGTGCCTGGAACGGGGCGAACACCGGGGAGCTGTTTTTT
CDR3: CAWNGANTGELFF

size: .
V: TRBV10-3
D: TRBD1
J: TRBJ1-3
DNA: TGTGCCATCAGTGAGTTGAGACAGGGACGCTTCTCTGGAAACACCATATATTTT
CDR3: CAISELRQGRFSGNTIYF

size: .
V: TRBV19
D: .
J: TRBJ1-1
DNA: TGTGCCAGCGGGATTCGACAGGATAAAGCTTTCTTT
CDR3: CASGIRQDKAFF

size: .
V: TRBV7-9
D: TRBD2
J: TRBJ2-7
DNA: TGTGCCAGCAGCTTAGGGCCGGGACTAGCTCCCGAGCAGTACTTC
CDR3: CASSLGPGLAPEQYF

size: .
V: TRBV20-1
D: TRBD1
J: TRBJ2-3
DNA: TGCAGTGCTAACAGGGGAGATACGCAGTATTTT
CDR3: CSANRGDTQYF

size: .
V: TRBV10-3
D: TRBD2
J: TRBJ2-3
DNA: TGTGCCACGCGGTCCCGTGGCGGGAGTGGGGCAGATACGCAGTATTTT
CDR3: CATRSRGGSGADTQYF

size: .
V: TRBV9
D: .
J: TRBJ2-1
DNA: TGTGCCAGCAGCGTAGCCGGGAGCGGTTTGAATGAGCAGTTCTTC
CDR3: CASSVAGSGLNEQFF

size: .
V: TRBV6-5
D: .
J: TRBJ1-5
DNA: TGTGCCAGCAGTTCGACAGCAAATCAGCCCCAGCATTTT
CDR3: CASSSTANQPQHF

size: .
V: TRBV18
D: .
J: TRBJ2-2
DNA: TGTGCCAGCTCACCAAACCAGGTCGGGGAGCTGTTTTTT
CDR3: CASSPNQVGELFF

size: .
V: TRBV4-2
D: .
J: TRBJ2-1
DNA: TGTGCCAGCAGCCAAGGTAGTGGCAGACATCTATACAATGAGCAGTTCTTC
CDR3: CASSQGSGRHLYNEQFF

size: .
V: TRBV19
D: .
J: TRBJ1-3
DNA: TGTGCCAGTAGTATAGCGGTGAGCTCTGGAAACACCATATATTTT
CDR3: CASSIAVSSGNTIYF

size: .
V: TRBV19
D: TRBD2
J: TRBJ2-6
DNA: TGTGCCAGTAGTATAGTGGGCGGGGGCTCTGGGGCCAACGTCCTGACTTTC
CDR3: CASSIVGGGSGANVLTF

size: .
V: TRBV4-3
D: .
J: TRBJ2-2
DNA: TGCGCCAGCAGGCGCCTTCCGAGCTCCGGGGAGCTGTTTTTT
CDR3: CASRRLPSSGELFF

size: .
V: TRBV29-1
D: TRBD2
J: TRBJ2-1
DNA: TGCAGCGCCCGGTCTAGCGGGAACAATGAGCAGTTCTTC
CDR3: CSARSSGNNEQFF

size: .
V: TRBV5-1
D: TRBD2
J: TRBJ2-7
DNA: TGCGCCAGCAGCCCTCAGGGACTAGCGGGGCCGACCTACGAGCAGTACTTC
CDR3: CASSPQGLAGPTYEQYF

size: .
V: TRBV28
D: TRBD1
J: TRBJ2-7
DNA: TGTGCCAGCAGTTTCACAGGGGGCGGACGCGAGCAGTACTTC
CDR3: CASSFTGGGREQYF

size: .
V: TRBV5-1
D: .
J: TRBJ2-1
DNA: TGCGCCAGCAGCGATGGAAGCGCGCGCTACAATGAGCAGTTCTTC
CDR3: CASSDGSARYNEQFF

size: .
V: TRBV28
D: .
J: TRBJ2-7
DNA: TGTGCCAGCAGTACCTCAGGGTCCTACGAGCAGTACTTC
CDR3: CASSTSGSYEQYF

size: once
V: TRBV2
D: TRBD2
J: TRBJ2-4
DNA: TGTGCCAGTACCGGGACTAGCGTGCCCAAAAACATTCAGTACTTC
CDR3: CASTGTSVPKNIQYF

size: .
V: TRBV6-1
D: .
J: TRBJ2-7
DNA: TGTGCCAGCAGAGTAGGGGGCTCCTACGAGCAGTACTTC
CDR3: CASRVGGSYEQYF

size: .
V: TRBV18
D: TRBD2
J: TRBJ2-7
DNA: TGTGCCAGCTCACCATTTCCGGGACTAGCGGAAAGGACCTCCTACGAGCAGTACTTC
CDR3: CASSPFPGLAERTSYEQYF

size: once
V: TRBV7-2
D: .
J: TRBJ1-4
DNA: TGTGCCAGCAGCTTAGGGCAGGGGCCTCCAGTTACTAATGAAAAACTGTTTTTT
CDR3: CASSLGQGPPVTNEKLFF

size: .
V: TRBV7-8
D: .
J: TRBJ2-1
DNA: TGTGCCAGCAGCTTAGCAGTGCCAGGCATATACAATGAGCAGTTCTTC
CDR3: CASSLAVPGIYNEQFF

size: .
V: TRBV6-5
D: .
J: TRBJ1-2
DNA: TGTGCCAGCAGCCGCGACAGCCCAAATGGCTACACCTTC
CDR3: CASSRDSPNGYTF

size: .
V: TRBV7-6
D: TRBD2
J: TRBJ2-3
DNA: TGTGCCAGCAGCTTAGATCCACGGGAGGGCCGTACAGATACGCAGTATTTT
CDR3: CASSLDPREGRTDTQYF

size: .
V: TRBV6-5
D: TRBD1
J: TRBJ2-7
DNA: TGTGCCAGCAGTTACGTACGAACAGGGGGCGAGCAGTACTTC
CDR3: CASSYVRTGGEQYF

size: .
V: TRBV30
D: .
J: TRBJ1-1
DNA: TGTGCCTGGAGTGTACGAGTGACAGTGAACACTGAAGCTTTCTTT
CDR3: CAWSVRVTVNTEAFF

size: .
V: TRBV6-1
D: .
J: TRBJ1-4
DNA: TGTGCCAGCAGGACAGCTAATGAAAAACTGTTTTTT
CDR3: CASRTANEKLFF

size: .
V: TRBV7-9
D: .
J: TRBJ1-2
DNA: TGTGCCAGCAGGCTGGACGGGACTGACTATGGCTACACCTTC
CDR3: CASRLDGTDYGYTF